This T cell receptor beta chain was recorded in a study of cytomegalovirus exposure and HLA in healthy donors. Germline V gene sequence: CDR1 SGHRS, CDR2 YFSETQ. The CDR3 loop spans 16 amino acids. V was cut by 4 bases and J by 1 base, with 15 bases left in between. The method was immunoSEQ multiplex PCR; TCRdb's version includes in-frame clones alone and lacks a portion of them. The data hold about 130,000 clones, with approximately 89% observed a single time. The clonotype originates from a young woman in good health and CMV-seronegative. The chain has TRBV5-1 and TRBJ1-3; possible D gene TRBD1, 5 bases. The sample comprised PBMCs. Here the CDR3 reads CASSPGGQGSGNTIYF. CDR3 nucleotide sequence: TGCGCCAGCAGCCCGGGTGGTCAGGGATCTGGAAACACCATATATTTT.